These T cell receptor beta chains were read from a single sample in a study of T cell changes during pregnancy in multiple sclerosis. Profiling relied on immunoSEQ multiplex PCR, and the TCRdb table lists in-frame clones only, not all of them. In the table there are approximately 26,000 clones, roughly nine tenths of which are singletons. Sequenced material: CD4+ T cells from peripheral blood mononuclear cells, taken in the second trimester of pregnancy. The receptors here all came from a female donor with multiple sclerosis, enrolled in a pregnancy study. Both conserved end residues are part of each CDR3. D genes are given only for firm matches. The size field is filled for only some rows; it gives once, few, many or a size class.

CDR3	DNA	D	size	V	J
CASSDSGRGGDEQFF	TGTGCCAGCAGTGACTCGGGGAGGGGGGGCGATGAGCAGTTCTTC	.	once	TRBV6-4	TRBJ2-1
CAISGTVAGNTEAFF	TGTGCCATCAGTGGGACAGTGGCAGGGAACACTGAAGCTTTCTTT	.	.	TRBV10-3	TRBJ1-1
CASSPGLAPYNEQFF	TGTGCCAGCAGCCCGGGACTAGCCCCTTACAATGAGCAGTTCTTC	TRBD2	.	TRBV7-2	TRBJ2-1
CASTLRGRDNEQFF	TGTGCCAGCACCCTTCGAGGGAGGGACAATGAGCAGTTCTTC	TRBD2	.	TRBV7-6	TRBJ2-1
CASSFLGGSGKGNTEAFF	TGTGCCAGCAGTTTCCTCGGTGGTTCGGGGAAGGGGAACACTGAAGCTTTCTTT	.	.	TRBV28	TRBJ1-1
CATARGLGTIEQFF	TGTGCCACCGCTAGGGGGCTCGGCACAATTGAGCAGTTCTTC	TRBD1	.	TRBV2	TRBJ2-1
CAITAEGATSYNEQFF	TGTGCCATCACTGCCGAAGGGGCTACCTCCTACAATGAGCAGTTCTTC	.	.	TRBV10-3	TRBJ2-1
CASSFPGGKTQYF	TGTGCCAGCAGCTTCCCGGGGGGGAAGACCCAGTACTTC	TRBD2	.	TRBV7-2	TRBJ2-5
CATSFNGREGEKLFF	TGCGCCACCTCCTTTAATGGCAGGGAGGGAGAAAAACTGTTTTTT	.	.	TRBV5-1	TRBJ1-4
CASSLGPGIYNSPLHF	TGTGCCAGCAGCTTAGGACCGGGGATCTATAATTCACCCCTCCACTTT	.	.	TRBV7-2	TRBJ1-6
CASSPRGIPANEQYF	TGTGCCAGCAGCCCCAGGGGGATCCCGGCTAACGAGCAGTACTTC	TRBD1	few	TRBV4-2	TRBJ2-7
CASTGGYGYTF	TGTGCCAGCACAGGTGGCTATGGCTACACCTTC	.	.	TRBV6-1	TRBJ1-2
CASSLIHASTYEQYF	TGTGCCAGCAGCTTAATACATGCCTCCACCTACGAGCAGTACTTC	.	.	TRBV11-2	TRBJ2-7
CAWSKRLRETQYF	TGTGCCTGGAGTAAGAGGTTAAGGGAGACCCAGTACTTC	.	.	TRBV30	TRBJ2-5
CASSRWTGQGNTEAFF	TGTGCCAGCAGCCGATGGACAGGCCAGGGGAACACTGAAGCTTTCTTT	TRBD1	.	TRBV4-2	TRBJ1-1
CASGTSGARYNEQFF	TGTGCCAGCGGGACTAGCGGGGCTCGCTACAATGAGCAGTTCTTC	TRBD2	.	TRBV2	TRBJ2-1
CASSSPSGGSYEQYF	TGTGCCAGCAGTTCCCCGAGCGGAGGTTCCTACGAGCAGTACTTC	.	.	TRBV28	TRBJ2-7
CSAQSTDTQYF	TGCAGTGCCCAGAGCACAGATACGCAGTATTTT	.	.	TRBV20-1	TRBJ2-3
CASSPRKNSPLHF	TGTGCCAGCAGCCCCAGGAAGAATTCACCCCTCCACTTT	.	.	TRBV7-3	TRBJ1-6
CASSAPGQNSGANVLTF	TGTGCCAGCAGCGCTCCGGGACAAAACTCTGGGGCCAACGTCCTGACTTTC	.	.	TRBV7-2	TRBJ2-6
CASSLFSGTGVGGTEAFF	TGTGCCAGCAGTTTATTTTCCGGGACAGGGGTCGGGGGGACTGAAGCTTTCTTT	TRBD1	.	TRBV28	TRBJ1-1
CAGAGSGNTIYF	TGTGCCGGTGCAGGCTCTGGAAACACCATATATTTT	.	.	TRBV6-6	TRBJ1-3
CASSLGDPGGNQPQHF	TGCGCCAGCAGCTTGGGGGACCCGGGAGGCAATCAGCCCCAGCATTTT	.	.	TRBV5-1	TRBJ1-5
CASSAQNEKLFF	TGTGCCAGCAGCGCACAAAATGAAAAACTGTTTTTT	.	once	TRBV7-9	TRBJ1-4
CAISDSGTGGYNEQFF	TGTGCCATCAGTGATTCCGGGACAGGGGGCTACAATGAGCAGTTCTTC	TRBD1	.	TRBV10-3	TRBJ2-1
CASSLVGTSNYGYTF	TGTGCCAGCAGCTTAGTAGGGACTTCCAACTATGGCTACACCTTC	.	.	TRBV7-2	TRBJ1-2
CASSEQIETQYF	TGTGCCAGCAGTGAACAGATTGAGACCCAGTACTTC	.	few	TRBV2	TRBJ2-5
CASIGGGQETQYF	TGTGCCAGCATAGGCGGGGGGCAAGAGACCCAGTACTTC	TRBD2	.	TRBV2	TRBJ2-5
CASSYAGFEQFF	TGTGCCAGCAGTTACGCAGGGTTTGAGCAGTTCTTC	.	.	TRBV6-6	TRBJ2-1
CASSFRDRGRRGEEKLFF	TGTGCCAGCAGCTTCCGGGACAGGGGCCGAAGGGGTGAGGAAAAACTGTTTTTT	TRBD1	.	TRBV7-8	TRBJ1-4
CASSLGGFPYGYTF	TGTGCCAGCAGTTTAGGGGGGTTCCCCTATGGCTACACCTTC	.	.	TRBV27	TRBJ1-2
CASSFSRENSPLHF	TGTGCCAGCAGCTTTTCACGGGAAAATTCACCCCTCCACTTT	.	.	TRBV13	TRBJ1-6
CSVRRGGRTDTQYF	TGCAGCGTTCGCCGGGGGGGCCGCACAGATACGCAGTATTTT	TRBD2	.	TRBV29-1	TRBJ2-3
CAITLDKLNYGYTF	TGTGCCATCACTTTAGACAAACTCAACTATGGCTACACCTTC	.	.	TRBV10-3	TRBJ1-2
CASGPGGRETQYF	TGTGCTAGTGGCCCGGGGGGCCGAGAGACCCAGTACTTC	.	.	TRBV12-5	TRBJ2-5
CASSTLGQTNTEAFF	TGCGCCAGCAGTACCCTGGGACAGACTAACACTGAAGCTTTCTTT	TRBD1	.	TRBV4-3	TRBJ1-1
CASSPGTGYYNEQFF	TGTGCCAGCAGTCCCGGGACAGGGTACTACAATGAGCAGTTCTTC	TRBD1	.	TRBV27	TRBJ2-1
CSVVGQAAGYEQYF	TGCAGCGTTGTGGGACAGGCTGCCGGCTACGAGCAGTACTTC	TRBD1	.	TRBV29-1	TRBJ2-7
CASSGVVGSHEKLFF	TGTGCCAGCAGTGGAGTAGTGGGGAGCCACGAAAAACTGTTTTTT	.	.	TRBV2	TRBJ1-4
CASSVTTGKSNTEAFF	TGTGCCAGCAGCGTTACGACAGGGAAAAGCAACACTGAAGCTTTCTTT	TRBD1	.	TRBV9	TRBJ1-1
CASSSFQQGNEQFF	TGTGCCAGCTCTTCATTCCAACAGGGAAATGAGCAGTTCTTC	.	.	TRBV18	TRBJ2-1
CASSFGGTDTQYF	TGTGCCAGCAGCTTTGGAGGCACAGATACGCAGTATTTT	.	.	TRBV7-9	TRBJ2-3
CGVWFRDTGNTIYF	TGTGGCGTCTGGTTTCGGGACACTGGAAACACCATATATTTT	.	once	TRBV6-1	TRBJ1-3
CASSLDQGETQYF	TGTGCTAGCAGCTTAGATCAGGGCGAGACCCAGTACTTC	.	.	TRBV7-7	TRBJ2-5
CASSITGGVEQYF	TGTGCCAGCAGCATCACAGGGGGTGTCGAGCAGTACTTC	TRBD1	.	TRBV11-2	TRBJ2-7
CASEPGGRPGSEQFF	TGCGCCAGCGAACCTGGAGGGCGTCCAGGGTCTGAGCAGTTCTTC	.	.	TRBV4-3	TRBJ2-1
CASSSPGDTQYF	TGTGCCAGCAGCTCCCCGGGGGATACGCAGTATTTT	.	.	TRBV11-2	TRBJ2-3
CAISVGSNQPQHF	TGTGCCATCAGTGTCGGTAGCAATCAGCCCCAGCATTTT	.	.	TRBV10-3	TRBJ1-5
CASSLARVGGYTF	TGTGCCAGCAGCTTAGCCAGGGTGGGGGGCTACACCTTC	.	.	TRBV7-2	TRBJ1-2
CATRTDTGSNQPQHF	TGTGCCACCCGCACTGATACAGGTAGCAATCAGCCCCAGCATTTT	.	.	TRBV15	TRBJ1-5
CASSLRLAGQETQYF	TGTGCCAGCAGCTTGAGATTAGCGGGCCAAGAGACCCAGTACTTC	TRBD2	.	TRBV5-6	TRBJ2-5
CASSGGANEQFF	TGCGCCAGCAGCGGAGGCGCAAATGAGCAGTTCTTC	.	once	TRBV10-2	TRBJ2-1
CASGRTGYYEQYF	TGTGCCAGCGGAAGGACAGGTTACTACGAGCAGTACTTC	TRBD1	.	TRBV19	TRBJ2-7
CASRLDYHTDTQYF	TGCGCCAGCAGGCTGGACTACCACACAGATACGCAGTATTTT	.	.	TRBV5-1	TRBJ2-3
CASSLGPGQRYEQYF	TGTGCTAGCAGCTTAGGACCGGGACAGCGGTACGAGCAGTACTTC	TRBD1	.	TRBV7-7	TRBJ2-7
CASSRWTEIQETQYF	TGTGCCAGCAGCCGGTGGACAGAGATACAAGAGACCCAGTACTTC	.	.	TRBV7-9	TRBJ2-5
CASSFDQETQYF	TGTGCCAGCAGCTTCGACCAAGAGACCCAGTACTTC	.	.	TRBV7-9	TRBJ2-5
CASSGSSGANVLTF	TGTGCCAGCAGTGGGAGCTCTGGGGCCAACGTCCTGACTTTC	.	.	TRBV6-4	TRBJ2-6
CASSYREYQETQYF	TGTGCCAGCAGCTACAGGGAGTACCAAGAGACCCAGTACTTC	.	once	TRBV6-5	TRBJ2-5
CSVVRGSSYNEQFF	TGCAGCGTTGTTCGGGGAAGCTCCTACAATGAGCAGTTCTTC	.	.	TRBV29-1	TRBJ2-1